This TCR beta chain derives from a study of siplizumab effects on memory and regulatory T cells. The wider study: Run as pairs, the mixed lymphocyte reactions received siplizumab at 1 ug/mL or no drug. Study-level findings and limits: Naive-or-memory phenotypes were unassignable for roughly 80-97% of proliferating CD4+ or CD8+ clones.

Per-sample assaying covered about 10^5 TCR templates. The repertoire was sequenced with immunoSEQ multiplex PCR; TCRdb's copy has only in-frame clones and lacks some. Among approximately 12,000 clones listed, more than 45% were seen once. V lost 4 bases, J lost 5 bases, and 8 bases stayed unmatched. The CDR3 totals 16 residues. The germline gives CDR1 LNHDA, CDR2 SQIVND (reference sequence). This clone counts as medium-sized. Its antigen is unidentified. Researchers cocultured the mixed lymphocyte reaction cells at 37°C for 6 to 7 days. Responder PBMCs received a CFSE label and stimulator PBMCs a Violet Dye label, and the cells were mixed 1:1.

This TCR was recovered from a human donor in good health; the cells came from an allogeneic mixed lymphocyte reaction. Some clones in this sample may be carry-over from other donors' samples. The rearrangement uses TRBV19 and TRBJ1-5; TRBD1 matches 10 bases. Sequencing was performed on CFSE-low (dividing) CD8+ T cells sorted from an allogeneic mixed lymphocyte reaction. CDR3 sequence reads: CASSTGTGEVDQPQHF. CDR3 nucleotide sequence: TGTGCCAGTAGTACTGGGACAGGGGAGGTGGATCAGCCCCAGCATTTT. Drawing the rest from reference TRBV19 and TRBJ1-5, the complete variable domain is DGGITQSPKYLFRKEGQNVTLSCEQNLNHDAMYWYRQDPGQGLRLIYYSQIVNDFQKGDIAEGYSVSREKKESFPLTVTSAQKNPTAFYLCASSTGTGEVDQPQHFGDGTRLSIL.